This T cell receptor (beta chain) was identified during a study of blood T cell repertoires in COVID-19. Study summary: The samples span acute and convalescent COVID-19 from the United States, Italy and Spain. In each case, the material was cDNA or gDNA derived from T cells, B-cell-depleted T cells, or PBMCs.

Germline-derived CDR1 and CDR2 are KGHSH and LQKENI. The CDR3 covers 17 residues. V lost 6 bases and J lost 6; bases outside the gene matches: 10. In the authors' workflow: By means of reference gene primer amplification, nucleated cell counts were estimated. Measured with immunoSEQ multiplex PCR; TCRdb has only the in-frame clones, and not every one. The V and J calls and clone size were taken over from that table, and D and trimming were inferred from the DNA. The table has about 26,000 clones, 92% seen once. The V call is TRBV18, the J call TRBJ2-1; 14 bases line up with TRBD2. This TCR derives from a human donor in a cohort sampled during active COVID-19. The sequencing input was peripheral blood. CDR3: CASSFKGLAGDFNEQFF. CDR3 in DNA: TGTGCCAGCTCCTTCAAGGGACTAGCGGGGGATTTCAATGAGCAGTTCTTC.